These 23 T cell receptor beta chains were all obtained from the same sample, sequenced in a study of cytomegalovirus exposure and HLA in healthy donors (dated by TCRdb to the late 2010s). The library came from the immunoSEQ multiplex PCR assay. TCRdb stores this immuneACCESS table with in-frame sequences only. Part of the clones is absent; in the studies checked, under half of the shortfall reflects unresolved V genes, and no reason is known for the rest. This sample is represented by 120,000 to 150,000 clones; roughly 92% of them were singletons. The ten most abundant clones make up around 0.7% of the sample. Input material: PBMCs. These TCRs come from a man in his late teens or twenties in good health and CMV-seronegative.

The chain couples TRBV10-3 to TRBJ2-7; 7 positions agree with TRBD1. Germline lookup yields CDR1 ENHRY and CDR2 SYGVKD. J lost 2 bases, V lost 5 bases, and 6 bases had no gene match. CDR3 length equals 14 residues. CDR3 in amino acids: CAISWDRSTYEQYF. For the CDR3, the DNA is TGTGCCATCAGTTGGGACAGATCTACCTACGAGCAGTACTTC.

The CDR3 DNA reads TGTGCCAGCAGCCCGACCGGGACAGGGCTTAGTGGCTACACCTTC. Translating gives CASSPTGTGLSGYTF. The chain joins TRBV9 to TRBJ1-2, with 9 bases aligning to TRBD1. Germline loops: CDR1 SGDLS, CDR2 YYNGEE. The CDR3 runs 15 residues. V dropped 4 bases and J dropped 7; count of bases not matched to a gene: 11.

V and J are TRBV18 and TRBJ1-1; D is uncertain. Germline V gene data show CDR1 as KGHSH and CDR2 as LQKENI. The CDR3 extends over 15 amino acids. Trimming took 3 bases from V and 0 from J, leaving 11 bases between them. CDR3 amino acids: CASSPANRVNTEAFF. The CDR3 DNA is TGTGCCAGCTCACCGGCGAACAGAGTGAACACTGAAGCTTTCTTT. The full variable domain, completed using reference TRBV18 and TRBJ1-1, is NAGVMQNPRHLVRRRGQEARLRCSPMKGHSHVYWYRQLPEEGLKFMVYLQKENIIDESGMPKERFSAEFPKEGPSILRIQQVVRGDSAAYFCASSPANRVNTEAFFGQGTRLTVV.

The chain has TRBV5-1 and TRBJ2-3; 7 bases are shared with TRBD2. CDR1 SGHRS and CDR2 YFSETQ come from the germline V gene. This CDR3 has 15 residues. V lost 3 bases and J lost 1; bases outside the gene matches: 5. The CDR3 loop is CASSSKAGRTDTQYF. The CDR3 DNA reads TGCGCCAGCAGCTCTAAAGCGGGGCGCACAGATACGCAGTATTTT.

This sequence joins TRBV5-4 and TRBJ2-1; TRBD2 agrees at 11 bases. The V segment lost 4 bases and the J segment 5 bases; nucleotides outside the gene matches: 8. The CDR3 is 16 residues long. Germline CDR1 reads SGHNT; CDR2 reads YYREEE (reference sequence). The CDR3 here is CASSRPSGGSDNEQFF. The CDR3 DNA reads TGTGCCAGCAGCCGGCCTAGCGGGGGGTCCGACAATGAGCAGTTCTTC.

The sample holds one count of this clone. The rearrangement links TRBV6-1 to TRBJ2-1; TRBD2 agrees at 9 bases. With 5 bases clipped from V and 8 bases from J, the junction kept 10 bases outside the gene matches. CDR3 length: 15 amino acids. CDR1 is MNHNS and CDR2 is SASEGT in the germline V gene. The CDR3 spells CASSHFSGSRDEQFF. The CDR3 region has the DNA TGTGCCAGCAGTCATTTTAGCGGGAGTAGGGATGAGCAGTTCTTC.

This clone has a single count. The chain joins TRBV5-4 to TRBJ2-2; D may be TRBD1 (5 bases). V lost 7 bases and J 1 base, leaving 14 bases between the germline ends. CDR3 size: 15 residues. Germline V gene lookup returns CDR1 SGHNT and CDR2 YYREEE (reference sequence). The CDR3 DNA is TGTGCCAGCTGGGGCCCTCAGGGGAACACCGGGGAGCTGTTTTTT. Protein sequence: CASWGPQGNTGELFF.

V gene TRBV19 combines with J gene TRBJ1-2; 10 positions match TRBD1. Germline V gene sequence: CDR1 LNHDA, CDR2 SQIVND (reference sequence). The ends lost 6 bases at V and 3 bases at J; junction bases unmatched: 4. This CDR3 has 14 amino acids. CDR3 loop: CASSAGTGDYGYTF. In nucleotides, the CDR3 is TGTGCCAGTAGCGCCGGGACAGGGGACTATGGCTACACCTTC.

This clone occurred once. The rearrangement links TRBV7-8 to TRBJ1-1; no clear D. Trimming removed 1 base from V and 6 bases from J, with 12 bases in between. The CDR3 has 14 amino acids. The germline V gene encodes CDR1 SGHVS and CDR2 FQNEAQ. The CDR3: CASSLVWGAAEAFF. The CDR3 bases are TGTGCCAGCAGCTTAGTTTGGGGAGCGGCTGAAGCTTTCTTT. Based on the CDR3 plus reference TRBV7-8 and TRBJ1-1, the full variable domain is GAGVSQSPRYKVAKRGQDVALRCDPISGHVSLFWYQQALGQGPEFLTYFQNEAQLDKSGLPSDRFFAERPEGSVSTLKIQRTQQEDSAVYLCASSLVWGAAEAFFGQGTRLTVV.

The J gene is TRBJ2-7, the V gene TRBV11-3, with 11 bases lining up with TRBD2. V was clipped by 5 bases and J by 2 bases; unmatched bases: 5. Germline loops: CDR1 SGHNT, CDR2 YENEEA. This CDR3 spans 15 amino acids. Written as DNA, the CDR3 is TGTGCCAGCAGCCCCGGGACTAGCGGAGCCTACGAGCAGTACGTC. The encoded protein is CASSPGTSGAYEQYV.

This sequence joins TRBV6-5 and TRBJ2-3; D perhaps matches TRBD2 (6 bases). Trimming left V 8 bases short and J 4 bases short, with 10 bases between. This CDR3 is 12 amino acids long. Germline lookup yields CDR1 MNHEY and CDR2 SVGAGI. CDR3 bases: TGTGCCAGCGGAGGGGCCCCAGATACGCAGTATTTT. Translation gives CASGGAPDTQYF.

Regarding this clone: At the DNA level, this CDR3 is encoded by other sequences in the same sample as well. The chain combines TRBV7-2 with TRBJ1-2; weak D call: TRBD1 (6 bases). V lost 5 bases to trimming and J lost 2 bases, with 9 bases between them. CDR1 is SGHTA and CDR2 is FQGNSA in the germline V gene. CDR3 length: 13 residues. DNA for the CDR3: TGTGCCAGCAGCGCAGGACAGAACTATGGCTACACCTTC. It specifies CASSAGQNYGYTF.

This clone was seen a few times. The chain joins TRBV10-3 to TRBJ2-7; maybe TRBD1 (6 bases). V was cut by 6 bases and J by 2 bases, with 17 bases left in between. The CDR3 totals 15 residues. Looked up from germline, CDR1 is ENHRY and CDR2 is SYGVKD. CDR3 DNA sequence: TGTGCCATCAGCACATCAGGGGTCGTGCCCTACGAGCAGTACTTC. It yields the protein CAISTSGVVPYEQYF.

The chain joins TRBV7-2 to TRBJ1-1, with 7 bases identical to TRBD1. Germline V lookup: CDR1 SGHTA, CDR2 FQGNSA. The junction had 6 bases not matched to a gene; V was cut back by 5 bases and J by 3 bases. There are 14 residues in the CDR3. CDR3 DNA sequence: TGTGCCAGCAGCGGAAGGGACAGCTACACTGAAGCTTTCTTT. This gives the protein CASSGRDSYTEAFF.

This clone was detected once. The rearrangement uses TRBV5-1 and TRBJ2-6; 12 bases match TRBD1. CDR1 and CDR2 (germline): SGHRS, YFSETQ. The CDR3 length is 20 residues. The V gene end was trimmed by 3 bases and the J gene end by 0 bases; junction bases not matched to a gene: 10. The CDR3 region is CASSSPGQGAKGSGANVLTF. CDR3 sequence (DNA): TGCGCCAGCAGCTCTCCGGGACAGGGGGCGAAGGGCTCTGGGGCCAACGTCCTGACTTTC.

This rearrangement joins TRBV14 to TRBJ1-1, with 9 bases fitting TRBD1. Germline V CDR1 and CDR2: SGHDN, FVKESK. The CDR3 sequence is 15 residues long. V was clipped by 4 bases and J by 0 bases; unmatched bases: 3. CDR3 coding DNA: TGTGCCAGCAGCCTTGACAGGGGGATGAACACTGAAGCTTTCTTT. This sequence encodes CASSLDRGMNTEAFF.

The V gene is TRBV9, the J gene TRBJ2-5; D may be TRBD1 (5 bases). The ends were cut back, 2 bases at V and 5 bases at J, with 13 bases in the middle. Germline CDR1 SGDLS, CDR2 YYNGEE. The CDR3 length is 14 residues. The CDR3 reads CASSVSGARETQYF. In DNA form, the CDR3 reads TGTGCCAGCAGCGTTTCTGGGGCACGGGAGACCCAGTACTTC.

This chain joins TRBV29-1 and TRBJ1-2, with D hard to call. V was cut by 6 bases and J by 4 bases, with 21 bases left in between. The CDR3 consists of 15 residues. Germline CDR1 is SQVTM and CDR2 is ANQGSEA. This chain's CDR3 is CSVAHKEGRRYGYTF. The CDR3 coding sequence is TGCAGCGTGGCACACAAGGAGGGTCGCCGCTATGGCTACACCTTC.

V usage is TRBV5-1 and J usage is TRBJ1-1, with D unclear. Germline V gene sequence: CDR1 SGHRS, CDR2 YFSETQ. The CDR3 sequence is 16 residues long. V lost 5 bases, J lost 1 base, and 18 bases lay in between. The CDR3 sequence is CASRPGGVMRNTEAFF. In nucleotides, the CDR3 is TGCGCCAGCAGACCCGGCGGGGTGATGCGGAACACTGAAGCTTTCTTT. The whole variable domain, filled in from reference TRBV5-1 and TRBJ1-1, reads KAGVTQTPRYLIKTRGQQVTLSCSPISGHRSVSWYQQTPGQGLQFLFEYFSETQRNKGNFPGRFSGRQFSNSRSEMNVSTLELGDSALYLCASRPGGVMRNTEAFFGQGTRLTVV.

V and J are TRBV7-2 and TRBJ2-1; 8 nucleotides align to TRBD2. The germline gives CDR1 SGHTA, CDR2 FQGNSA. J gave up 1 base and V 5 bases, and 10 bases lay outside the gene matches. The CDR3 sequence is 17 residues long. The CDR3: CASSPSLAGFSYNEQFF. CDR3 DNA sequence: TGTGCCAGCAGCCCCTCTTTAGCGGGATTTTCCTACAATGAGCAGTTCTTC.

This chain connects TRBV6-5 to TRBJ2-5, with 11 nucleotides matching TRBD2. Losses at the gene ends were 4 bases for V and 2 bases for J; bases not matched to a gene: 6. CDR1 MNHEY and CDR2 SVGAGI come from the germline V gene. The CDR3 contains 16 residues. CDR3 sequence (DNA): TGTGCCAGCAGTTTACATCGACTAGCGGGACAAGAGACCCAGTACTTC. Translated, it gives CASSLHRLAGQETQYF.

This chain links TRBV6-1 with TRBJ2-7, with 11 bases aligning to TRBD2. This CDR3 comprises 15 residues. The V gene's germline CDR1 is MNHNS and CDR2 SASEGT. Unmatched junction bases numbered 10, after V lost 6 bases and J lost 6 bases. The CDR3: CASSLGLAGPSEQYV. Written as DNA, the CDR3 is TGTGCCAGCAGCCTTGGACTAGCGGGTCCTTCCGAGCAGTACGTC.

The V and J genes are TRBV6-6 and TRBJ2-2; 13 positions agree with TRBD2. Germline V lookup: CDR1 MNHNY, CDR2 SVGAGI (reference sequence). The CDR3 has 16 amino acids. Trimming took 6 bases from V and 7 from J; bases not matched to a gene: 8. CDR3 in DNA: TGTGCCAGCAGAACTAGCGGGAGGGCCATGGGCGGGGAGCTGTTTTTT. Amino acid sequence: CASRTSGRAMGGELFF.